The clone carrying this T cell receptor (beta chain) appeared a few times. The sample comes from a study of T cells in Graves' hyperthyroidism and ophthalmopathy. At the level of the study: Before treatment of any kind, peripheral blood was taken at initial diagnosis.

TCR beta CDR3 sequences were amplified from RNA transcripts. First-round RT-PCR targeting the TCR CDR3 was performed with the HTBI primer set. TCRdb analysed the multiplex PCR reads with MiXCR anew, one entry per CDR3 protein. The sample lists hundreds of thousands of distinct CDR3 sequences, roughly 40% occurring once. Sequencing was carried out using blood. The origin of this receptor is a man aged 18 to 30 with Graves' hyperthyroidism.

The CDR3 loop is CASSSTSGGGSYNSPLHF. The CDR3 nucleotides are TGTGCCAGCAGCTCCACATCGGGAGGAGGCTCCTATAATTCACCCCTCCACTTT. The V and J genes are TRBV2 and TRBJ1-6; D unresolved. This CDR3 comprises 18 residues. Germline V gives CDR1 SNHLY, CDR2 FYNNEI. With 6 bases removed from V and 0 bases from J, the gap between germline ends came to 18 bases. Together with reference TRBV2 and TRBJ1-6, the CDR3 gives the full variable domain: EPEVTQTPSHQVTQMGQEVILRCVPISNHLYFYWYRQILGQKVEFLVSFYNNEISEKSEIFDDQFSVERPDGSNFTLKIRSTKLEDSAMYFCASSSTSGGGSYNSPLHFGNGTRLTVT.